A single sample gave rise to the 22 T cell receptor beta chains below, sequenced in a study of blood T cells in healthy people across ages. Using a J-beta primer mix together with a sample-barcoded 5' primer, a second PCR was run for about 7 to 12 cycles. Each CDR3 protein gets one entry after TCRdb re-called the 5' RACE reads with MiXCR. Among about 930,000 distinct CDR3 sequences listed, about 27% were seen once. The data were also submitted as part of a second study, on T cells of mothers and their children.

The sample consisted of blood. These receptors were taken from a woman in her thirties or forties in good health.

As regards this clonotype: Given a much more abundant clone one base away, this may be a read error. V gene TRBV29-1 combines with J gene TRBJ2-1; TRBD2 matches at 10 bases. CDR3 length: 15 amino acids. Per the germline V gene, CDR1 is SQVTM and CDR2 is ANQGSEA. The junction had 7 bases not matched to a gene; V was cut back by 7 bases and J by 1 base. CDR3 residues: CSASSGGDSYNEQFF. As DNA, the CDR3 is TGCAGCGCGAGCAGCGGGGGGGATTCCTACAATGAGCAGTTCTTC.

This sequence joins TRBV27 and TRBJ1-2; 9 bases line up with TRBD1. V lost 6 bases to trimming and J lost 5 bases; unmatched junction nucleotides: 7. This CDR3 comprises 14 residues. Germline CDR1 reads MNHEY; CDR2 reads SMNVEV (reference sequence). The CDR3 reads CASRGGQGVYGYTF. The CDR3 DNA follows: TGTGCCAGCAGGGGGGGACAGGGAGTTTATGGCTACACCTTC.

The chain recombines TRBV5-5 with TRBJ2-1; maybe TRBD1 (6 bases). CDR3 length: 19 residues. The germline V gene has CDR1 SGHKS and CDR2 YYEKEE (reference sequence). The V end lost 2 bases, the J end lost 0 bases, and 21 bases lay between the germline ends. CDR3 coding DNA: TGTGCCAGCAGCTTTGGGTACCGGGACACCCTTAGCTCCTACAATGAGCAGTTCTTC. Residues: CASSFGYRDTLSSYNEQFF. The full variable domain, in which reference TRBV5-5 and TRBJ2-1 provide the parts outside the CDR3, is DAGVTQSPTHLIKTRGQQVTLRCSPISGHKSVSWYQQVLGQGPQFIFQYYEKEERGRGNFPDRFSARQFPNYSSELNVNALLLGDSALYLCASSFGYRDTLSSYNEQFFGPGTRLTVL.

The chain employs TRBV7-2 and TRBJ2-3, with D unclear. The CDR3 contains 15 residues. V dropped 0 bases and J dropped 2 bases, with 9 bases sitting between them. Germline assignment: CDR1 SGHTA and CDR2 FQGNSA. The CDR3 DNA sequence: TGTGCCAGCAGCTTAGCACTAATTATCACAGATACGCAGTATTTT. Translated, it gives CASSLALIITDTQYF.

This clonotype occurred a few times. This chain connects TRBV12-3 or TRBV12-4 to TRBJ1-2; D is uncertain. The CDR3 is 14 amino acids. V was pared by 3 bases and J by 8 bases, with 16 bases between. CDR3 loop: CASSFFGRSDGYTF. The DNA for the CDR3 is TGTGCCAGCAGTTTTTTCGGCAGGTCTGACGGCTACACCTTC.

This clonotype was observed a few times. V gene TRBV20-1 combines with J gene TRBJ1-6, with D hard to call. CDR3 size: 15 residues. V was trimmed by 2 bases and J by 0 bases, leaving 8 bases between them. Looked up from germline, CDR1 is DFQATT and CDR2 is SNEGSKA (reference sequence). CDR3 bases: TGCAGTGCTAGAATCGGGAGCTCCTATAATTCACCCCTCCACTTT. As protein: CSARIGSSYNSPLHF.

V usage is TRBV7-8 and J usage is TRBJ2-7, with 7 bases lining up with TRBD1. This CDR3 region has 18 residues. The V and J ends lost 8 bases and 1 base, in that order; junction bases with no gene match: 20. Germline values: CDR1 SGHVS, CDR2 FQNEAQ. The CDR3 sequence is CASLYTSAGAGGSYEQYF. As DNA, the CDR3 is TGTGCCAGCCTATATACCTCAGCCGGGGCAGGGGGTTCCTACGAGCAGTACTTC.

This clonotype has just a few counts. This sequence joins TRBV12-3 or TRBV12-4 and TRBJ1-5; no reliable D call. The CDR3 sequence is 16 residues long. With 1 base removed from V and 3 bases from J, the gap between germline ends came to 13 bases. Here the CDR3 reads CASSLEMFGYNQPQHF. The CDR3 region has the DNA TGTGCCAGCAGTTTAGAGATGTTCGGTTACAATCAGCCCCAGCATTTT.

In its sample, this clonotype was seen once. This chain uses TRBV12-1 with TRBJ1-2; TRBD1, as called in the table, went unchecked against the DNA. TRBV12-1 is given as a pseudogene. The CDR3 loop spans 15 amino acids. CDR3 sequence reads: CASTRDRNVIYGYTF. The CDR3 coding sequence is TGTGCCAGCACCCGCGACAGGAATGTCATCTATGGCTACACCTTC.

This clonotype appeared a single time. This sequence may be a read error, since a much larger clone differs from it by one base. This chain uses TRBV4-1 with TRBJ1-2, with 9 bases fitting TRBD1. CDR1 and CDR2 (germline): MGHRA, YSYEKL. The CDR3 is made up of 15 amino acids. In nucleotides, the CDR3 is TGCGCCAGCAGCCAACCTACAGGGGGCGACTATGACTACACCTTC. It encodes CASSQPTGGDYDYTF.

On this clonotype: With a much larger clone just one base away, this may be a read error. The rearrangement links TRBV11-2 to TRBJ2-7; D ambiguous. CDR1 SGHAT and CDR2 FQNNGV come from the germline V gene. V lost 0 bases to trimming and J lost 5 bases, with 11 bases between them. This CDR3 comprises 14 residues. CDR3 DNA: TGTGCCAGCAGCTTAGAGAGAGCTCCCCACGAGCAGTACTTC. Translated: CASSLERAPHEQYF.

The V and J genes are TRBV5-5 and TRBJ1-5, with D maybe TRBD1 (6 bases). Trimming took 0 bases from V and 3 from J, leaving 13 bases between them. Germline V gives CDR1 SGHKS, CDR2 YYEKEE (reference sequence). The CDR3 spans 16 residues. CDR3 bases: TGTGCCAGCAGCTTGGTGGGGGCTCCGTCCAATCAGCCCCAGCATTTT. It is translated as CASSLVGAPSNQPQHF.

This sequence joins TRBV28 and TRBJ2-6, with TRBD1 identical over 8 bases. This CDR3 is built from 15 residues. Germline V lookup: CDR1 MDHEN, CDR2 SYDVKM. V shed 7 bases and J 0 bases; nucleotides not matched to a gene: 2. CDR3 protein: CASTTGGSGANVLTF. The CDR3 nucleotides read TGTGCCAGCACTACAGGGGGCTCTGGGGCCAACGTCCTGACTTTC. Full variable domain (outside the CDR3, taken from reference TRBV28 and TRBJ2-6): DVKVTQSSRYLVKRTGEKVFLECVQDMDHENMFWYRQDPGLGLRLIYFSYDVKMKEKGDIPEGYSVSREKKERFSLILESASTNQTSMYLCASTTGGSGANVLTFGAGSRLTVL.

CDR3 region: CASSSGLDRLNQPQHF. The CDR3 nucleotides are TGTGCCAGCAGCTCGGGACTAGACAGGCTTAATCAGCCCCAGCATTTT. The chain links TRBV5-5 to TRBJ1-5; a weak D match, TRBD1 (6 bases). This CDR3 has 16 residues. V lost 3 bases, J lost 4 bases, and 17 bases lay in between. Germline V CDR1 and CDR2: SGHKS, YYEKEE (reference sequence).

The count of this clonotype is one. The gene calls are TRBV4-2 and TRBJ2-3, with D perhaps TRBD1 or TRBD2 (5 bases each). The V gene's germline CDR1 is LGHNA and CDR2 YNFKEQ. The CDR3 has 15 amino acids. V lost 0 bases and J 0 bases, leaving 7 bases between the germline ends. As DNA, the CDR3 is TGTGCCAGCAGCCAAGATGGGGGTAGCACAGATACGCAGTATTTT. Its translation: CASSQDGGSTDTQYF.

In its sample, this clonotype was seen many times. The rearrangement links TRBV5-1 to TRBJ2-1; possibly TRBD1 for D (6 bases). Deletions cut 0 bases from V and 7 bases from J, with 11 bases between. The CDR3 is 14 residues long. In germline, CDR1 is SGHRS, CDR2 YFSETQ. The CDR3: CASSLEQGTNEQFF. The CDR3 bases are TGCGCCAGCAGCTTGGAACAGGGCACGAATGAGCAGTTCTTC.

J is TRBJ2-7 and V is TRBV12-3 or TRBV12-4; D might be TRBD1 (6 bases). Between the trimmed V and J ends, which lost 6 bases and 1 base, there was a span of 13 bases. This CDR3 is built from 14 residues. CDR3 region: CASRLDSPSYEQYF. CDR3 DNA sequence: TGTGCCAGCAGATTGGACAGCCCGTCCTACGAGCAGTACTTC.

This clonotype showed up many times. The CDR3 nucleotides read TGCGCCTCCAAAGGGGAGACCATAAACTATGGCTACACCTTC. This translates into CASKGETINYGYTF. The chain carries TRBV5-1 and TRBJ1-2; a possible D gene is TRBD1 (5 bases). This CDR3 is 14 amino acids long. The ends were cut back, 10 bases at V and 2 bases at J, with 18 bases in the middle. The germline CDR1 and CDR2 sequences are SGHRS and YFSETQ.

The rearrangement joins TRBV6-1 to TRBJ2-1; no firm D call. Trimming shortened V by 5 bases and J by 5 bases, and 13 bases separated the two germline ends. Germline CDR1 reads MNHNS; CDR2 reads SASEGT. The CDR3 extends over 14 amino acids. CDR3 nucleotide sequence: TGTGCCAGCAGTCGCCTAAGGGTCGACAATGAGCAGTTCTTC. Its translation is CASSRLRVDNEQFF.

This sequence joins TRBV5-1 and TRBJ2-3, with TRBD2 matching 7 bases. The J segment lost 1 base and the V segment lost 5 bases, leaving 7 bases of the junction unmatched. Germline V lookup: CDR1 SGHRS, CDR2 YFSETQ. This CDR3 spans 15 amino acids. In DNA form, the CDR3 reads TGCGCCAGCAGGCGCGGGGAGGGAGGCACAGATACGCAGTATTTT. Translation: CASRRGEGGTDTQYF.

The CDR3 is CSAPDRGVEQYF. The CDR3 bases are TGCAGTGCTCCTGACAGGGGGGTTGAGCAGTACTTC. The chain carries TRBV20-1 and TRBJ2-7; 9 bases line up with TRBD1. The CDR3 totals 12 residues. V lost 5 bases and J lost 7; bases outside the gene matches: 6. CDR1 and CDR2 (germline): DFQATT, SNEGSKA (reference sequence).

J is TRBJ1-2 and V is TRBV28; 8 bases match TRBD1. CDR3 length: 16 amino acids. Per germline, CDR1 MDHEN and CDR2 SYDVKM. J was trimmed by 6 bases and V by 9 bases; bases with no gene match: 18. The CDR3 DNA sequence: TGTGCCAGTAGAGGGCAGGGGGCCTCCTATAGCGATGGCTACACCTTC. This codes for CASRGQGASYSDGYTF.